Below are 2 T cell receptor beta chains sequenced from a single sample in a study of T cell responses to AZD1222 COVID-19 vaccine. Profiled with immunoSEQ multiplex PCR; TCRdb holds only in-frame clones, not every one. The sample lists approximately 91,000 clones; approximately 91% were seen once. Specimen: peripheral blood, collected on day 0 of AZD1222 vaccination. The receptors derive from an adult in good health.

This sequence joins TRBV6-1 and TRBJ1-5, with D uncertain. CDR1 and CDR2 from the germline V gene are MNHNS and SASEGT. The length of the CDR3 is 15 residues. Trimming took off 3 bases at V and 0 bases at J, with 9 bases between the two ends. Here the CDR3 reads CASSEGTPSNQPQHF. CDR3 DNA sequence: TGTGCCAGCAGTGAGGGCACCCCTAGCAATCAGCCCCAGCATTTT.

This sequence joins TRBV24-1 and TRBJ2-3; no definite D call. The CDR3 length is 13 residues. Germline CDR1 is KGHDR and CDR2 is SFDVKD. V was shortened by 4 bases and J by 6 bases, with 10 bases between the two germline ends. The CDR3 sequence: CATSDPLRDTQYF. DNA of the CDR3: TGTGCCACCAGTGACCCCCTTCGCGATACGCAGTATTTT.